Each of the 10 T cell receptor beta chains below was sequenced from the same sample in a study of identifying expanded T cells in peripheral blood. Here immunoSEQ multiplex PCR was the method, and the copy in TCRdb shows in-frame clones only, minus some. Found here are tens of thousands of clones, roughly 86% of them singletons; the top ten hold under 6.5%. Sequencing was performed on blood. The receptors stem from a person between 18 and 75 years old in good health.

A single count supports this clone. V gene TRBV4-1 combines with J gene TRBJ1-2, with 8 bases matching TRBD1. CDR3 length: 19 residues. The J segment lost 0 bases and the V segment lost 0 bases, leaving 12 bases of the junction unmatched. Germline V gene sequence: CDR1 MGHRA, CDR2 YSYEKL. CDR3 sequence reads: CASSQDLFGTGIPNYGYTF. CDR3 DNA: TGCGCCAGCAGCCAAGATCTTTTCGGGACAGGAATCCCTAACTATGGCTACACCTTC.

The chain combines TRBV27 with TRBJ1-1; D not resolved. This CDR3 is 15 amino acids long. Germline-derived CDR1 and CDR2 are MNHEY and SMNVEV (reference sequence). Trimming removed 6 bases from V and 0 bases from J, with 14 bases in between. CDR3 in amino acids: CASRRTRQLNTEAFF. DNA for the CDR3: TGTGCCAGCAGACGAACCCGGCAGCTGAACACTGAAGCTTTCTTT.

This chain uses TRBV5-4 with TRBJ1-1; D is ambiguous. The V end lost 4 bases, the J end lost 10 bases, and 17 bases lay between the germline ends. The V gene's germline CDR1 is SGHNT and CDR2 YYREEE (reference sequence). This CDR3 has 13 residues. The CDR3 is CASSPSREVRAFF. The CDR3 bases are TGTGCCAGCAGCCCTAGCCGGGAGGTGCGAGCTTTCTTT. Using reference TRBV5-4 and TRBJ1-1 for the parts outside the CDR3, the full variable domain is ETGVTQSPTHLIKTRGQQVTLRCSSQSGHNTVSWYQQALGQGPQFIFQYYREEENGRGNFPPRFSGLQFPNYSSELNVNALELDDSALYLCASSPSREVRAFFGQGTRLTVV.

The rearrangement links TRBV15 to TRBJ2-5; either TRBD1 or TRBD2 may fit D (5 bases each). Between the trimmed V and J ends, which lost 4 bases and 5 bases, there was a span of 23 bases. Germline V CDR1 and CDR2: LNHNV, YYDKDF (reference sequence). The CDR3 is 17 residues long. Here the CDR3 DNA reads TGTGCCACCAGCACCCTCTTGTGGGACGAGGGGTTGGAGACCCAGTACTTC. Residues: CATSTLLWDEGLETQYF.

This clone was recorded only once. This chain joins TRBV5-1 and TRBJ2-1; D is tentatively TRBD1 or TRBD2 (5 bases each). The CDR3 contains 17 residues. The germline V gene has CDR1 SGHRS and CDR2 YFSETQ. Between the trimmed V and J ends, which lost 4 bases and 0 bases, there was a span of 17 bases. Written as DNA, the CDR3 is TGCGCCAGCAGCGTAAGGGACGGCTCGAGCTCCTACAATGAGCAGTTCTTC. It is translated as CASSVRDGSSSYNEQFF.

The chain uses TRBV30 and TRBJ2-7, with TRBD1 identical over 8 bases. V lost 1 base to trimming and J lost 4 bases; unmatched junction nucleotides: 0. CDR1 is GTSNPN and CDR2 is SVGIG in the germline V gene (reference sequence). CDR3 size: 12 residues. In DNA form, the CDR3 reads TGTGCCTGGAGTGGACAGGGGTACGAGCAGTACTTC. The encoded protein is CAWSGQGYEQYF.

This clone has more than one count but fewer than ten. The chain carries TRBV19 and TRBJ1-5, with D unresolved. Germline assignment: CDR1 LNHDA and CDR2 SQIVND (reference sequence). The CDR3 consists of 12 residues. The ends were cut back, 4 bases at V and 4 bases at J, with 5 bases in the middle. The DNA for the CDR3 is TGTGCCAGTAGTAGGGAGAATCAGCCCCAGCATTTT. It translates to CASSRENQPQHF.

The chain is built from TRBV30 and TRBJ1-6; 8 bases map to TRBD1. The CDR3 totals 14 residues. Germline V lookup: CDR1 GTSNPN, CDR2 SVGIG (reference sequence). The junction had 5 bases not matched to a gene; V was cut back by 1 base and J by 9 bases. CDR3 loop: CAWSEGTGGSPLHF. The CDR3, as DNA: TGTGCCTGGAGTGAGGGGACAGGAGGTTCACCCCTCCACTTT.

CDR3 loop: CASSLGDRANYGYTF. CDR3 nucleotides: TGCGCCAGCAGCCTGGGGGACAGAGCTAACTATGGCTACACCTTC. The chain carries TRBV5-1 and TRBJ1-2; 7 nucleotides match TRBD1. CDR1 and CDR2 (germline): SGHRS, YFSETQ. The CDR3 covers 15 residues. V lost 4 bases to trimming and J lost 0 bases; unmatched junction nucleotides: 6.

This clone was seen more than once but under ten times. This rearrangement joins TRBV4-1 to TRBJ1-2, with D unresolved. Germline-derived CDR1 and CDR2 are MGHRA and YSYEKL. This CDR3 has 14 amino acids. V lost 1 base and J lost 1, with 7 bases in between. Here the CDR3 reads CASSQGQDNYGYTF. CDR3 coding DNA: TGCGCCAGCAGCCAAGGGCAGGATAACTATGGCTACACCTTC.